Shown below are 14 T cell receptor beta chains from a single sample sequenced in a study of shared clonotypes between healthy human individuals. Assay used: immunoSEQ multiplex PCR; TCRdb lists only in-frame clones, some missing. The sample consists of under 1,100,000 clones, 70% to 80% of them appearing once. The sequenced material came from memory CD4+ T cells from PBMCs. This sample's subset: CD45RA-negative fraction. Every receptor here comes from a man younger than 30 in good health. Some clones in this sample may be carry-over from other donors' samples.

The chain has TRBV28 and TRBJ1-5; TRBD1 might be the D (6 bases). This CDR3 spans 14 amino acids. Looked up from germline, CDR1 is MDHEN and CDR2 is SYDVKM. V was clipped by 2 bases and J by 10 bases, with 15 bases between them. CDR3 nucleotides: TGTGCCAGCAGTTTACCCAGGGGAGAATTCCCCCAGCATTTT. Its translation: CASSLPRGEFPQHF.

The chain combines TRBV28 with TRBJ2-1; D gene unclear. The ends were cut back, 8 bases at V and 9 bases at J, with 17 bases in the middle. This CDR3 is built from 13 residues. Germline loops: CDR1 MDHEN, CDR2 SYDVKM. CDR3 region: CASETLPSGEQFF. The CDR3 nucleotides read TGTGCCAGCGAGACCCTTCCTTCGGGTGAGCAGTTCTTC.

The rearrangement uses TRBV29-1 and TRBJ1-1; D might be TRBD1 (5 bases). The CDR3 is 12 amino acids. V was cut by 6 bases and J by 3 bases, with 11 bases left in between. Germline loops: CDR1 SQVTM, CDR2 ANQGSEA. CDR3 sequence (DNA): TGCAGCGTCAGGGTTTGGGACACTGAAGCTTTCTTT. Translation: CSVRVWDTEAFF.

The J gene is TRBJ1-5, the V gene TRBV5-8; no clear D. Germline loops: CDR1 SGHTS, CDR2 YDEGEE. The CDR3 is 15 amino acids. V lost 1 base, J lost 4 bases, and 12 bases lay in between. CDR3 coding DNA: TGTGCCAGCAGCTTGTATCGGGGATTGAATCAGCCCCAGCATTTT. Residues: CASSLYRGLNQPQHF.

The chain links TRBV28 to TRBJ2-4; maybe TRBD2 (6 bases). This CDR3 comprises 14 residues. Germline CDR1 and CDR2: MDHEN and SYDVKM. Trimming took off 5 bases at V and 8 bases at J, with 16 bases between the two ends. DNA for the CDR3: TGTGCCAGCAGTACCGGGACTCTGGGGGACATTCAGTACTTC. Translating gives CASSTGTLGDIQYF.

In DNA form, the CDR3 reads TGTGCCAGCAGTTTGGGTGGACAGGGGGTATACGAAGCTTTCTTT. This translates into CASSLGGQGVYEAFF. The chain combines TRBV28 with TRBJ1-1; 10 nucleotides agree with TRBD1. Trimming took 3 bases from V and 8 from J; bases not matched to a gene: 9. CDR1 is MDHEN, CDR2 SYDVKM, per germline. This CDR3 spans 15 amino acids. Based on the CDR3 plus reference TRBV28 and TRBJ1-1, the full variable domain is DVKVTQSSRYLVKRTGEKVFLECVQDMDHENMFWYRQDPGLGLRLIYFSYDVKMKEKGDIPEGYSVSREKKERFSLILESASTNQTSMYLCASSLGGQGVYEAFFGQGTRLTVV.

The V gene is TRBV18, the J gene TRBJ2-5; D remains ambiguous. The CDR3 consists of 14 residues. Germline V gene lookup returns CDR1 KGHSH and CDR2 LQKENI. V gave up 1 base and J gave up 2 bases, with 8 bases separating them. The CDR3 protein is CASSPLFPQETQYF. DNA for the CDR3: TGTGCCAGCTCACCACTTTTCCCTCAAGAGACCCAGTACTTC.

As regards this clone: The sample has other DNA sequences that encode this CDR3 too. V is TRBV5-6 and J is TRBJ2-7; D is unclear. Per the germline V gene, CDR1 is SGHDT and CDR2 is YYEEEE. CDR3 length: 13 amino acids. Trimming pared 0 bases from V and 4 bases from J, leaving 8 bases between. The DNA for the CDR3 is TGTGCCAGCAGCTTGGTAGGAACTTACGAGCAGTACTTC. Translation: CASSLVGTYEQYF.

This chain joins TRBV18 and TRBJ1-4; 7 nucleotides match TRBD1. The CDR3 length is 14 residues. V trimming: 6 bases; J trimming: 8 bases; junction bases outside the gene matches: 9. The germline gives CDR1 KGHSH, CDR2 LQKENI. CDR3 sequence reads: CASSLNRGWEKLFF. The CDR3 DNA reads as TGTGCCAGCTCCCTCAACAGGGGATGGGAAAAACTGTTTTTT.

The CDR3 DNA reads TGTGCCAGCAGCCAAGAGAGGACAGGGGAAAGGACAGATACGCAGTATTTT. Its translation is CASSQERTGERTDTQYF. V and J are TRBV5-8 and TRBJ2-3, with 9 bases identical to TRBD1. This CDR3 contains 17 residues. V was clipped by 4 bases and J by 3 bases; unmatched bases: 12. CDR1 and CDR2 (germline): SGHTS, YDEGEE.

This CDR3 is CASNRGRAGSPLHF. The CDR3 region has the DNA TGTGCCAGCAACCGGGGTAGGGCAGGATCACCCCTCCACTTT. The chain joins TRBV5-6 to TRBJ1-6; D is uncertain. CDR3 length: 14 amino acids. The ends were cut back, 6 bases at V and 10 bases at J, with 17 bases in the middle. Germline CDR1 is SGHDT and CDR2 is YYEEEE.

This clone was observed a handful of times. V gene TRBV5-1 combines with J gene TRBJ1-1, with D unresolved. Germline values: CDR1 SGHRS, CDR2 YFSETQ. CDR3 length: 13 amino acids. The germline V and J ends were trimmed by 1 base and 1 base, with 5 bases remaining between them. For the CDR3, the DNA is TGCGCCAGCAGCTTGTGGGAGAACACTGAAGCTTTCTTT. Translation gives CASSLWENTEAFF.

The CDR3 is CASSPRARETQYF. The DNA of the CDR3 is TGTGCCAGCAGTCCCCGGGCTCGGGAGACCCAGTACTTC. The chain recombines TRBV6-1 with TRBJ2-5; D not resolved. The CDR3 is made up of 13 amino acids. Trimming shortened V by 5 bases and J by 5 bases, and 12 bases separated the two germline ends. Germline V gene data show CDR1 as MNHNS and CDR2 as SASEGT.

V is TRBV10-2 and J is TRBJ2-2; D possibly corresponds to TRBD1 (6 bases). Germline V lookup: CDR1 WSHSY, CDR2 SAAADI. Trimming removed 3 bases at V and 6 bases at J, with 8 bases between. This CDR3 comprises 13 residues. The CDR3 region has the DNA TGCGCCAGCAGTGAACAGGGCGCCGGGGAGCTGTTTTTT. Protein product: CASSEQGAGELFF.